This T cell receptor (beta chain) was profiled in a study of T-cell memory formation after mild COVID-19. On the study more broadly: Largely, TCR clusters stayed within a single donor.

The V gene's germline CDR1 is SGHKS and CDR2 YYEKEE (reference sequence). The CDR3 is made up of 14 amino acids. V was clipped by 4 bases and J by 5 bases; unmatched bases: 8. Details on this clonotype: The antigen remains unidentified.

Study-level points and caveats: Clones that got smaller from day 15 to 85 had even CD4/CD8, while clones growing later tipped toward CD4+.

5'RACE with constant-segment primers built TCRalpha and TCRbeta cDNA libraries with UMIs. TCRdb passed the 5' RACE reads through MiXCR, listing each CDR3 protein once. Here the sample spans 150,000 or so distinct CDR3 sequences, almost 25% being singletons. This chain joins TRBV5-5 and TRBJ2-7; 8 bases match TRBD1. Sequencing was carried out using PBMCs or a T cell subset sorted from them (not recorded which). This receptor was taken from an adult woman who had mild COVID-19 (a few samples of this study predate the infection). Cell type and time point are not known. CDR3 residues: CASSVGQGIDEQYF. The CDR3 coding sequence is TGTGCCAGCAGCGTAGGACAGGGTATCGACGAGCAGTACTTC.